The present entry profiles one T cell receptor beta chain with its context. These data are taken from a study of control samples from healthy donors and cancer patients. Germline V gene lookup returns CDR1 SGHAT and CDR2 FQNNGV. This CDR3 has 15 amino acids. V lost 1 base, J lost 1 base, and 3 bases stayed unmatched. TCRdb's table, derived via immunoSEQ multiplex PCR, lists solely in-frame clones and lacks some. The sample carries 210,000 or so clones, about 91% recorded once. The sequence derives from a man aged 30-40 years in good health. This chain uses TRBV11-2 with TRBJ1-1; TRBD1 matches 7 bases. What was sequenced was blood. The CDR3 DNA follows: TGTGCCAGCAGCTTAGGTCCAGGGGGGAACACTGAAGCTTTCTTT. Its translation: CASSLGPGGNTEAFF.